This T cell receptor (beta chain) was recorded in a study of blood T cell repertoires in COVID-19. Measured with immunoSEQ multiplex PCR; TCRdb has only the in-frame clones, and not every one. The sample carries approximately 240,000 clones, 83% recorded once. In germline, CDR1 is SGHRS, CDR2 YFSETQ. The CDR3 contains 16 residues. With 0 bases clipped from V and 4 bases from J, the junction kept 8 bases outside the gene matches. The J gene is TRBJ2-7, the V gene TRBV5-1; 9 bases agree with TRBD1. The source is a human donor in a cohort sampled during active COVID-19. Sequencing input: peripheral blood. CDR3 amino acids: CASSLGLTGQGYEQYF. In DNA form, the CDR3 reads TGCGCCAGCAGCTTGGGCCTTACGGGACAGGGATACGAGCAGTACTTC.